This is a list of T cell receptor beta chains from one sample in a study of T cells in Graves' hyperthyroidism and ophthalmopathy. TCRdb ran MiXCR on the multiplex PCR reads and lists one entry per CDR3 protein. Here the sample spans 700,000 to 850,000 distinct CDR3 sequences, about 35% being singletons. Sequenced material: blood. The receptors here all came from a woman aged 40 to 50 with Graves' hyperthyroidism. The CDR3 runs from the conserved cysteine through the conserved F or W. The D gene is left open where the match is weak. Clone size, where shown, is once, few, many, or a class for clones that have expanded.

d_gene: TRBD2
j_gene: TRBJ2-7
abundance: many
v_gene: TRBV20-1
len: 14
CDR3nt: TGCAGTGCTCTTAGACTAGCGGGTGGGTACGAGCAGTACTTC
CDR3aa: CSALRLAGGYEQYF

d_gene: NA
j_gene: TRBJ1-1
abundance: many
v_gene: TRBV6-5
len: 13
CDR3nt: TGTGCCAGCAGGAGGGGGGGGGACACTGAAGCTTTCTTT
CDR3aa: CASRRGGDTEAFF

d_gene: TRBD1
j_gene: TRBJ1-1
abundance: many
v_gene: TRBV10-3
len: 13
CDR3nt: TGTGCCATCAGTGGACAGGGGAACACTGAAGCTTTCTTT
CDR3aa: CAISGQGNTEAFF

d_gene: NA
j_gene: TRBJ2-5
abundance: NA
v_gene: TRBV20-1
len: 14
CDR3nt: TGCAGTGCTAGAGGCATGCAGGGGAAAGAGACCCAGTACTTC
CDR3aa: CSARGMQGKETQYF

d_gene: NA
j_gene: TRBJ1-2
abundance: few
v_gene: TRBV6-1
len: 12
CDR3nt: TGTGCCAGCACCGGGGCACCCTATGGCTACACCTTC
CDR3aa: CASTGAPYGYTF

d_gene: TRBD1
j_gene: TRBJ1-1
abundance: many
v_gene: TRBV7-9
len: 15
CDR3nt: TGTGCCAGCAGCCCACATGGACAGGGCTACACTGAAGCTTTCTTT
CDR3aa: CASSPHGQGYTEAFF

d_gene: NA
j_gene: TRBJ1-1
abundance: NA
v_gene: TRBV29-1
len: 13
CDR3nt: TGCAGCGTAGGTGGGGTTATGAACACTGAAGCTTTCTTT
CDR3aa: CSVGGVMNTEAFF

d_gene: NA
j_gene: TRBJ1-1
abundance: NA
v_gene: TRBV3-1
len: 15
CDR3nt: TGTGCCAGCAGCCAAGTATGGCAGCGGAACACTGAAGCTTTCTTT
CDR3aa: CASSQVWQRNTEAFF

d_gene: NA
j_gene: TRBJ2-5
abundance: many
v_gene: TRBV20-1
len: 14
CDR3nt: TGCAGTGCTAGTACAGTGGCAAAAGGGGAGACCCAGTACTTC
CDR3aa: CSASTVAKGETQYF

d_gene: NA
j_gene: TRBJ1-1
abundance: few
v_gene: TRBV27
len: 13
CDR3nt: TGTGCCAGCAGTTTATTTCCGGGCGCGGAGGCTTTCTTT
CDR3aa: CASSLFPGAEAFF

d_gene: NA
j_gene: TRBJ1-1
abundance: NA
v_gene: TRBV7-9
len: 15
CDR3nt: TGTGCCAGCAGTTTAGCGCGAGTATGGAACACTGGAGCTTTCTTT
CDR3aa: CASSLARVWNTGAFF

d_gene: TRBD1
j_gene: TRBJ1-2
abundance: NA
v_gene: TRBV15
len: 15
CDR3nt: TGTGCCACCAGCCATAACCGACAGGGTAACGGTGGCTACACCTTC
CDR3aa: CATSHNRQGNGGYTF

d_gene: TRBD1
j_gene: TRBJ1-2
abundance: many
v_gene: TRBV5-4
len: 15
CDR3nt: TGTGCCAGCAGCTTGTATGCGGGACAGGACTATGGCTACACCTTC
CDR3aa: CASSLYAGQDYGYTF

d_gene: NA
j_gene: TRBJ1-5
abundance: NA
v_gene: TRBV4-1
len: 14
CDR3nt: TGCGCCAGCAGCCAGCGGGAGCAGAATCAGCCCCAGCATTTT
CDR3aa: CASSQREQNQPQHF